This T cell receptor beta chain originates from a study of Graves' ophthalmopathy and Graves' hyperthyroidism. Amplification from RNA transcripts yielded the TCR beta CDR3 regions. HTBI primers primed a first-round RT-PCR, and a second-round multiplex PCR followed. TCRdb re-called the multiplex PCR reads with MiXCR, one entry per CDR3 protein. The sample comprises 40,000 to 45,000 distinct CDR3 sequences, over 40% of which are singletons, and more than 15% rests with the top ten. J gave up 9 bases and V 5 bases, and 12 bases lay outside the gene matches. The CDR3 loop spans 15 amino acids. CDR1 SGHRS and CDR2 YFSETQ come from the germline V gene. This clonotype was recorded at least ten times. The target antigen is unknown. Every ophthalmopathy donor presented moderate-to-severe activity, CAS ≥3, NOSPECS ≥4 and duration under 3 months. General study results and limits: A model of 13 signatures distinguished ophthalmopathy from stable hyperthyroidism at approximately 89% sensitivity and roughly 81% specificity.

The source is an adult man with Graves' ophthalmopathy. The rearrangement links TRBV5-1 to TRBJ2-1; 9 nucleotides align to TRBD1. Sequenced: peripheral blood. The CDR3, as DNA: TGCGCCAGCAGTCCCAGGGGACAGGGAAAGAGTGAGCAGTTCTTC. Residues: CASSPRGQGKSEQFF.